This note documents a single TCR beta chain sequence. Its antigen is undetermined. These data originate in a study of post-analysis software for immune sequencing data. Study context: Some patients lacked subtype; others had relapsing-remitting, secondary progressive or progressive-relapsing disease. Study-wide points: Roughly 5 TRBV segments, TRBV5-6, TRBV5-1 and TRBV20-1 among them, were found more frequent in patients than controls. There was significantly lower normalized Chao1 diversity in multiple sclerosis patients than in controls.

Presence of unique molecular identifiers characterized the TCR beta cDNA libraries. TCRdb processed the PCR reads anew with MiXCR; each CDR3 protein has one entry. The table lists about 810,000 distinct CDR3 sequences, approximately 50% of them singletons. The CDR3 extends over 15 amino acids. J lost 14 bases, V lost 2 bases, and 11 bases had no gene match. Germline lookup yields CDR1 MNHNY and CDR2 SVGAGI (reference sequence). The material sequenced was blood. The source is a girl aged 5 to 17 with multiple sclerosis. The chain couples TRBV6-6 to TRBJ2-1; TRBD1 matches at 11 bases. CDR3 in amino acids: CASSYTRDRGIKEFF. In DNA form, the CDR3 reads TGTGCCAGCAGTTACACCCGGGACAGGGGGATCAAGGAGTTCTTC.